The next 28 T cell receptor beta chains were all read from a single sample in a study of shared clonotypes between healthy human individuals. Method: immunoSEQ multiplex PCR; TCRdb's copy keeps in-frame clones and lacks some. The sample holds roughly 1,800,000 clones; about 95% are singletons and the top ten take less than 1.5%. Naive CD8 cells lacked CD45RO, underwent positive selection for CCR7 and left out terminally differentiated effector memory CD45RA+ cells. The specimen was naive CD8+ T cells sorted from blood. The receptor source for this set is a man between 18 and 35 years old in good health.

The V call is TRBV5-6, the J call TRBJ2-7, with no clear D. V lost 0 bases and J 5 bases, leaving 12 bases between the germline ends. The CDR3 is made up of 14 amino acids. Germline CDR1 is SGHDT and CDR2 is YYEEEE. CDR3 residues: CASSLAMDADEQYF. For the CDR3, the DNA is TGTGCCAGCAGCTTGGCGATGGACGCCGACGAGCAGTACTTC.

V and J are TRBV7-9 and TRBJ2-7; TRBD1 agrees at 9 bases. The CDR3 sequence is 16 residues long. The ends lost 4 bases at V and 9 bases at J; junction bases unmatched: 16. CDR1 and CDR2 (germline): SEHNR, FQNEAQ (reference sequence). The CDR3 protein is CASSSPGQGPSTGQYF. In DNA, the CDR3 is TGTGCCAGCAGCTCCCCGGGACAGGGACCTTCTACGGGGCAGTACTTC.

The CDR3 DNA is TGTGCCAGCAGCCTCGGGACTAGCGGGGCCCACGGGGAGCTGTTTTTT. Protein: CASSLGTSGAHGELFF. This chain joins TRBV9 and TRBJ2-2; 13 positions agree with TRBD2. The CDR3 extends over 16 amino acids. With V trimmed by 4 bases and J by 7 bases, 7 bases remained unmatched. Per the germline V gene, CDR1 is SGDLS and CDR2 is YYNGEE.

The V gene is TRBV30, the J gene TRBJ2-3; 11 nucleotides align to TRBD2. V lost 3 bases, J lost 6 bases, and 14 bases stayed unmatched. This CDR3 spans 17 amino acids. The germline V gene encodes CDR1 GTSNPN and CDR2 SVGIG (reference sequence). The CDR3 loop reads CAWRTTFLAGGVDTQYF. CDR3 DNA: TGTGCCTGGAGGACTACATTCCTAGCGGGGGGTGTCGATACGCAGTATTTT. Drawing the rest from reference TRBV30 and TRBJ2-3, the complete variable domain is SQTIHQWPATLVQPVGSPLSLECTVEGTSNPNLYWYRQAAGRGLQLLFYSVGIGQISSEVPQNLSASRPQDRQFILSSKKLLLSDSGFYLCAWRTTFLAGGVDTQYFGPGTRLTVL.

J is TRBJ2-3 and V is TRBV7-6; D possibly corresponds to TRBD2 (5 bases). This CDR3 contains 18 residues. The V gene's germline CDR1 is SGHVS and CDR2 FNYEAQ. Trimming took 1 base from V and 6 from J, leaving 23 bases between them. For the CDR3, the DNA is TGTGCCAGCAGCTTAGGCCCGCCTAGCACTCCGACAATGGATACGCAGTATTTT. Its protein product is CASSLGPPSTPTMDTQYF. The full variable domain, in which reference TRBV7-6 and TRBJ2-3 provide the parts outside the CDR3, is GAGVSQSPRYKVTKRGQDVALRCDPISGHVSLYWYRQALGQGPEFLTYFNYEAQQDKSGLPNDRFSAERPEGSISTLTIQRTEQRDSAMYRCASSLGPPSTPTMDTQYFGPGTRLTVL.

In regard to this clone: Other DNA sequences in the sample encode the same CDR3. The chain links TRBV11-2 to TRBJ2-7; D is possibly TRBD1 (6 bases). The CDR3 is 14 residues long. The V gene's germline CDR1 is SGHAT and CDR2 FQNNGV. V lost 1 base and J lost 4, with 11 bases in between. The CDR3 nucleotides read TGTGCCAGCAGCTTAGCCCCGACAGGTTACGAGCAGTACTTC. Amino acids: CASSLAPTGYEQYF.

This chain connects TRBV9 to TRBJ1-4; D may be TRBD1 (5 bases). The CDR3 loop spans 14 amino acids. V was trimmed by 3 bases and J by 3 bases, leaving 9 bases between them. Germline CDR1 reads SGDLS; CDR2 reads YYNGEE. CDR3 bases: TGTGCCAGCAGCGCCCGGGGCTCTAATGAAAAACTGTTTTTT. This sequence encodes CASSARGSNEKLFF.

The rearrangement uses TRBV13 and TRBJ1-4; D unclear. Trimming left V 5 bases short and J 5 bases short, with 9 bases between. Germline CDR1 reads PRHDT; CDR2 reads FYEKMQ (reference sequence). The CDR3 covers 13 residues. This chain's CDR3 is CASSPGENEKLFF. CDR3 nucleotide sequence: TGTGCCAGCAGCCCTGGCGAGAATGAAAAACTGTTTTTT.

The CDR3 sequence: CASSVSGGANEQFF. The CDR3 region has the DNA TGTGCCAGCAGCGTTAGCGGGGGGGCCAATGAGCAGTTCTTC. The chain recombines TRBV9 with TRBJ2-1, with 11 bases that match TRBD2. Germline loops: CDR1 SGDLS, CDR2 YYNGEE. This CDR3 is built from 14 residues. V lost 2 bases, J lost 6 bases, and 1 base stayed unmatched.

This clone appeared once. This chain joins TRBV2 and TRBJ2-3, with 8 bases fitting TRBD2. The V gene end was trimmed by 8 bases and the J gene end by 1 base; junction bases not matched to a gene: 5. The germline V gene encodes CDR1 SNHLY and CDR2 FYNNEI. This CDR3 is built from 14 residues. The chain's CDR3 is CASLVRGGTDTQYF. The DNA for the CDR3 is TGTGCCAGCCTAGTGCGGGGGGGCACAGATACGCAGTATTTT.

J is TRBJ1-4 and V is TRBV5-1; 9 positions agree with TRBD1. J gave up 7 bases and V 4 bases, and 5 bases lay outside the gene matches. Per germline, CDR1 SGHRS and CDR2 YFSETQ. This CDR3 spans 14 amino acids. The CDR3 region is CASSAGTGFEKLFF. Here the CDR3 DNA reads TGCGCCAGCAGCGCTGGGACAGGGTTTGAAAAACTGTTTTTT.

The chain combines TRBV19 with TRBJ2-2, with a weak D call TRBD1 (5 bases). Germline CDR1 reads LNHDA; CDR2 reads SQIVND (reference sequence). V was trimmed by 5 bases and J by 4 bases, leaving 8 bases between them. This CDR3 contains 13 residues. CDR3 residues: CASSLTGTGELFF. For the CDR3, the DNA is TGTGCCAGTAGTCTTACAGGCACCGGGGAGCTGTTTTTT.

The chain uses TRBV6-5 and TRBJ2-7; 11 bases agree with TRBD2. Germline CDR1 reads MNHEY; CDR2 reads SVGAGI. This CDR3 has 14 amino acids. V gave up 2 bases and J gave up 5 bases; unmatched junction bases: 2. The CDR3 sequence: CASSYATSGDEQYF. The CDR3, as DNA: TGTGCCAGCAGTTACGCGACTAGCGGGGACGAGCAGTACTTC.

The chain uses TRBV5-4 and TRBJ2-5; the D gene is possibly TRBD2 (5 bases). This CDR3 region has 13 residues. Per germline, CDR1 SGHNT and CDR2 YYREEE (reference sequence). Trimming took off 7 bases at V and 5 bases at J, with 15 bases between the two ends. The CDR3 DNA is TGTGCCAGCCACCCCCGGGGATGGGAGACCCAGTACTTC. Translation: CASHPRGWETQYF. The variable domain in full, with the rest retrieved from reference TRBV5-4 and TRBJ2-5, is ETGVTQSPTHLIKTRGQQVTLRCSSQSGHNTVSWYQQALGQGPQFIFQYYREEENGRGNFPPRFSGLQFPNYSSELNVNALELDDSALYLCASHPRGWETQYFGPGTRLLVL.

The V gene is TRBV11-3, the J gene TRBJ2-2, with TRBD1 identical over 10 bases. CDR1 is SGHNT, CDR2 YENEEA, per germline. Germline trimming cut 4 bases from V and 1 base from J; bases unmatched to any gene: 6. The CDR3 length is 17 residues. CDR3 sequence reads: CASSSTGQGVNTGELFF. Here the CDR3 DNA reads TGTGCCAGCAGCTCCACAGGACAGGGGGTGAACACCGGGGAGCTGTTTTTT.

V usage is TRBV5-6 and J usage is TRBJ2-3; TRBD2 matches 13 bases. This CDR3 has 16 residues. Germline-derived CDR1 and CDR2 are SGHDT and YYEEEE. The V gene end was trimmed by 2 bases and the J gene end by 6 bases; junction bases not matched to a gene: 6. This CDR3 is CASSLLAGGPWDTQYF. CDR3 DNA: TGTGCCAGCAGCTTACTAGCGGGGGGGCCTTGGGATACGCAGTATTTT.

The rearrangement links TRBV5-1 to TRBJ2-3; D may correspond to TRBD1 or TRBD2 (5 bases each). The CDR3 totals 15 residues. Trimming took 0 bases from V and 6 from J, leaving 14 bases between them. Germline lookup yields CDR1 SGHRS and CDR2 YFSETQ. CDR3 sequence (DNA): TGCGCCAGCAGCTTGGCGGGGTGGGGCCTGGATACGCAGTATTTT. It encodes CASSLAGWGLDTQYF.

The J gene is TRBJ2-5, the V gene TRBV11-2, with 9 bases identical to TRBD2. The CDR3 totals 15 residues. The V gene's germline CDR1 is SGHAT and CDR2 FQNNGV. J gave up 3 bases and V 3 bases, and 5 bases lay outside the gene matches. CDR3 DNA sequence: TGTGCCAGCAGCTTCCTTAGCGGGAGAGAAGAGACCCAGTACTTC. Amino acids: CASSFLSGREETQYF.

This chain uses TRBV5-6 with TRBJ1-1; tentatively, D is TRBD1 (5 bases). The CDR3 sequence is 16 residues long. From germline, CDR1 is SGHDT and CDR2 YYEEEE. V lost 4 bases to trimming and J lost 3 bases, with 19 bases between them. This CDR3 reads CASSPPMGWGDTEAFF. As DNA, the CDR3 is TGTGCCAGCAGCCCCCCGATGGGGTGGGGGGACACTGAAGCTTTCTTT.

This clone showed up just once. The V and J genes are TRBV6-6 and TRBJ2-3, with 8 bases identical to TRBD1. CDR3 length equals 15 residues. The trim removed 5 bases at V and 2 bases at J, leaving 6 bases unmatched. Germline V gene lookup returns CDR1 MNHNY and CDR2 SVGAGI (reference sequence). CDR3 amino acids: CASSNGTGYTDTQYF. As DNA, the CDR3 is TGTGCCAGCAGTAACGGGACAGGCTACACAGATACGCAGTATTTT.

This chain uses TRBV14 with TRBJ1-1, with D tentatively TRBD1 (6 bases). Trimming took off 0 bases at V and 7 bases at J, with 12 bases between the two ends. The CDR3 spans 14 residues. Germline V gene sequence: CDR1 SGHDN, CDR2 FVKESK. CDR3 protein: CASSQDPGEVEAFF. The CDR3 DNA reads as TGTGCCAGCAGCCAAGACCCAGGGGAGGTTGAAGCTTTCTTT.

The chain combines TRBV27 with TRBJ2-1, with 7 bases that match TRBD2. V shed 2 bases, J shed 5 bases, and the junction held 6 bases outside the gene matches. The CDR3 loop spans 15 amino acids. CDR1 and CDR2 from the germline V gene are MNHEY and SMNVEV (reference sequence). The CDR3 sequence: CASSLRTSAHNEQFF. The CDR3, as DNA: TGTGCCAGCAGTTTAAGAACTAGCGCCCACAATGAGCAGTTCTTC.

The CDR3 protein is CASSLVWGLEGETQYF. Written as DNA, the CDR3 is TGTGCCAGCAGCTTAGTTTGGGGGCTGGAAGGAGAGACCCAGTACTTC. V gene TRBV7-2 combines with J gene TRBJ2-5; D is perhaps TRBD1 (6 bases). The CDR3 runs to 16 residues. With 1 base removed from V and 4 bases from J, the gap between germline ends came to 16 bases. The germline CDR1 and CDR2 sequences are SGHTA and FQGNSA.

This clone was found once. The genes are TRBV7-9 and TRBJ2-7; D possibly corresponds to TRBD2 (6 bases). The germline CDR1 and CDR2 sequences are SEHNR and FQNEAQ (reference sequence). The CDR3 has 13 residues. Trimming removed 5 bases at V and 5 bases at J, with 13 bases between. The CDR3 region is CASSHPEGHEQYF. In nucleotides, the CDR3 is TGTGCCAGCAGCCACCCGGAGGGCCACGAGCAGTACTTC.

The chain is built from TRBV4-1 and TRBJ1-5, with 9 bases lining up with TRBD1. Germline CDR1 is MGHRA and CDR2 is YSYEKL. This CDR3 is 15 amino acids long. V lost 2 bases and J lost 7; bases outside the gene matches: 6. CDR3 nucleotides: TGCGCCAGCAGCCAAACCGGGACAGGGAAACAGCCCCAGCATTTT. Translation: CASSQTGTGKQPQHF.

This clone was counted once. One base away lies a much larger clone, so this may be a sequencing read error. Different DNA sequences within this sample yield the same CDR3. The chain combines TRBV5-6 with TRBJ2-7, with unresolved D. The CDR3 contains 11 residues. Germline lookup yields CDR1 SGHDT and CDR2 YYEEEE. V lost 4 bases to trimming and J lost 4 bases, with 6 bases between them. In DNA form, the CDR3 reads TGTGCCAGCAGCCAAGGGTACGAGCAGTACTTC. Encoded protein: CASSQGYEQYF.

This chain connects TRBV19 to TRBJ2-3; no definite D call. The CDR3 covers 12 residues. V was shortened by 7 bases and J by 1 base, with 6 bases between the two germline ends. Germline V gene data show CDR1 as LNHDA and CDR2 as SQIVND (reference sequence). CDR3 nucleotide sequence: TGTGCCAGTACAGACCGCACAGATACGCAGTATTTT. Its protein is CASTDRTDTQYF.

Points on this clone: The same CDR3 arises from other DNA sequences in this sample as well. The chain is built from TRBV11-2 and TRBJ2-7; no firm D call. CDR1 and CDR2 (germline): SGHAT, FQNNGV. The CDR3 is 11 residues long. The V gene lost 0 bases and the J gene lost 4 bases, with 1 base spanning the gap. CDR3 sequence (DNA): TGTGCCAGCAGCTTAGAATACGAGCAGTACTTC. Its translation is CASSLEYEQYF. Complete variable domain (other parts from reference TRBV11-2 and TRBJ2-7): EAGVAQSPRYKIIEKRQSVAFWCNPISGHATLYWYQQILGQGPKLLIQFQNNGVVDDSQLPKDRFSAERLKGVDSTLKIQPAKLEDSAVYLCASSLEYEQYFGPGTRLTVT.